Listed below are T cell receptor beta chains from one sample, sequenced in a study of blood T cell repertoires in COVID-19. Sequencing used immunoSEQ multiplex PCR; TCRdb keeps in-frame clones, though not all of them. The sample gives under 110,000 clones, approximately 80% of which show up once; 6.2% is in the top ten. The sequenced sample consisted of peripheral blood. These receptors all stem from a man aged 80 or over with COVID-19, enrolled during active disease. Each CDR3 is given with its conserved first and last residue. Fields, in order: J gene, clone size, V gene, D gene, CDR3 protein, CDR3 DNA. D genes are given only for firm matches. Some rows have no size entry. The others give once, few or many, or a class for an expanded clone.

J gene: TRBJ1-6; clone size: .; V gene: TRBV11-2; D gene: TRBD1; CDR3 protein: CASSLEGQGFSPLHF; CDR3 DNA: TGTGCCAGCAGCTTAGAGGGACAGGGATTCTCACCCCTCCACTTT
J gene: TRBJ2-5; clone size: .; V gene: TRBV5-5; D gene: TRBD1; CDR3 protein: CASSLELDRGWETQYF; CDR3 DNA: TGTGCCAGCAGCTTGGAACTGGACAGGGGCTGGGAGACCCAGTACTTC
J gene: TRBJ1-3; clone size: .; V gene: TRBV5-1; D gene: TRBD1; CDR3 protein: CASSLVGQGFGNTIYF; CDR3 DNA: TGCGCCAGCAGCTTGGTGGGACAGGGATTTGGAAACACCATATATTTT
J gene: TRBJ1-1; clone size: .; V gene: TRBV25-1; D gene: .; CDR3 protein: CASSELGRSMMNTEAFF; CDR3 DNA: TGTGCCAGCAGTGAATTAGGCAGGTCTATGATGAACACTGAAGCTTTCTTT
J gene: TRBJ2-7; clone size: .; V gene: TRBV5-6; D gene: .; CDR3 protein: CASTWGRSYEQYF; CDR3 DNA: TGTGCCAGCACCTGGGGGCGGTCCTACGAGCAGTACTTC
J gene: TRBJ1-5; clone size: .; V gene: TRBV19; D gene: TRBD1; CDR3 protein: CASSRYRTGGGQPQHF; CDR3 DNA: TGTGCCAGTAGCCGATACCGGACAGGGGGCGGTCAGCCCCAGCATTTT
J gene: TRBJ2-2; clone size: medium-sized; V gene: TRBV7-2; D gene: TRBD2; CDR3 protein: CASSRGTSGRTNTGELFF; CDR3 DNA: TGTGCCAGCAGCCGGGGGACTAGCGGGAGGACCAACACCGGGGAGCTGTTTTTT
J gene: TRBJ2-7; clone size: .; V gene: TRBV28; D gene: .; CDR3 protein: CASSPLRAPYEQYF; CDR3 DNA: TGTGCCAGCAGCCCCTTGAGAGCGCCATACGAGCAGTACTTC
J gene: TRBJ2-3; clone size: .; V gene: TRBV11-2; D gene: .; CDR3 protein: CASSLRLTTDTQYF; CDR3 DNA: TGTGCCAGCAGCTTACGACTTACCACAGATACGCAGTATTTT
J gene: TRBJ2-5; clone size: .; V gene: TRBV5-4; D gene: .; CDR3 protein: CASSFTGPETQYF; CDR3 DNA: TGTGCCAGCAGCTTTACAGGGCCAGAGACCCAGTACTTC
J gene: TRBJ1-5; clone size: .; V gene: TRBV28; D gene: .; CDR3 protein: CASSRWGGREPQHF; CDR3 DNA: TGTGCCAGCAGTAGATGGGGGGGTAGGGAGCCCCAGCATTTT
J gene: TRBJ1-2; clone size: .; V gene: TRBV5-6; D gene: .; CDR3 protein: CASSLADQVVYGYTF; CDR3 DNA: TGTGCCAGCAGCTTGGCCGACCAGGTGGTCTATGGCTACACCTTC
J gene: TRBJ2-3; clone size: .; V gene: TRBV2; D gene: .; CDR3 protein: CASIRERNADTQYF; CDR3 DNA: TGTGCCAGCATTAGGGAGAGGAACGCAGATACGCAGTATTTT
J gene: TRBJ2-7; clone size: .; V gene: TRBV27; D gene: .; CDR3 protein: CASSRSTGTLALEQYF; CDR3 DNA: TGTGCCAGCAGTCGATCAACAGGGACACTCGCGTTAGAGCAGTACTTC
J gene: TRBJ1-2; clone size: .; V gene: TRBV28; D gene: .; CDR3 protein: CASRRGTISHGYTF; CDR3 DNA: TGTGCCAGCCGAAGGGGGACCATCAGCCATGGCTACACCTTC
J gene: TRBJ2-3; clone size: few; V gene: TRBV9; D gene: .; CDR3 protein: CASSGRTGAHTDTQYF; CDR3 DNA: TGTGCCAGCAGCGGTAGGACGGGAGCTCACACAGATACGCAGTATTTT
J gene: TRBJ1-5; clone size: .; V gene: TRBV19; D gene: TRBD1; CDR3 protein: CASRPGQGYYSNQPQHF; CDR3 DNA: TGTGCCAGCCGGCCGGGACAGGGATATTATAGCAATCAGCCCCAGCATTTT
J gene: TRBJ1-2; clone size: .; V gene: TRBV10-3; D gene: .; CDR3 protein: CAIRDFNYGYTF; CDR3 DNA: TGTGCCATCAGAGACTTCAACTATGGCTACACCTTC
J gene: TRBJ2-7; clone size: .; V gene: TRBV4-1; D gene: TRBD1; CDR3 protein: CASSQDPTGTYEQYF; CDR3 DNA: TGCGCCAGCAGCCAAGACCCGACAGGGACCTACGAGCAGTACTTC
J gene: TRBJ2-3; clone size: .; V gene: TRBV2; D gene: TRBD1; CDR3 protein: CASSEDRSRDTQYF; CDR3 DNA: TGTGCCAGCAGTGAGGACAGGTCCAGGGATACGCAGTATTTT
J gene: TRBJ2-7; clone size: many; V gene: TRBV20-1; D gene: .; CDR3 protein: CSASSGHEQYF; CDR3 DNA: TGCAGTGCTAGTAGTGGCCACGAGCAGTACTTC
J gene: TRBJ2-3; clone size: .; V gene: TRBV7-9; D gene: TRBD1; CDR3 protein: CASSLRQGSTDTQYF; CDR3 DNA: TGTGCCAGCAGCCTACGACAGGGGAGCACAGATACGCAGTATTTT
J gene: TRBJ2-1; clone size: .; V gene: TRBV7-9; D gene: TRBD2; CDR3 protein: CASTKLPGLATNEQFF; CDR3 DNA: TGTGCCAGCACTAAACTACCGGGACTAGCTACCAATGAGCAGTTCTTC
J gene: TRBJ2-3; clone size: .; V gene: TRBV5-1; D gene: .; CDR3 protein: CASSLRTGRVDTQYF; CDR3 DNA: TGCGCCAGCAGCTTAAGAACAGGGAGAGTAGATACGCAGTATTTT
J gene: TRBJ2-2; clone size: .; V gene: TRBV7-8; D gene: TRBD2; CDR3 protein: CASSPGLAGGTGELFF; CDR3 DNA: TGTGCCAGCAGCCCTGGACTAGCGGGAGGGACCGGGGAGCTGTTTTTT
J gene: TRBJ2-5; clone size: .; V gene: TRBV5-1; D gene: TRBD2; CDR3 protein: CASSLATSGEETQYF; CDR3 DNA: TGCGCCAGCAGCTTGGCGACTAGCGGGGAAGAGACCCAGTACTTC
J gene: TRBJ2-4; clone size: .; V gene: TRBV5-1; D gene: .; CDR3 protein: CASSLEAENIQYF; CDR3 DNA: TGCGCCAGCAGCTTGGAGGCGGAAAACATTCAGTACTTC
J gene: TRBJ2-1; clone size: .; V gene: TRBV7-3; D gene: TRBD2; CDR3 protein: CASSLTSGLAYEQFF; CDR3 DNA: TGTGCCAGCAGCTTAACCTCGGGACTAGCTTATGAGCAGTTCTTC
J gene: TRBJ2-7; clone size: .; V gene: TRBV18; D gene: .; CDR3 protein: CASSPPPGHFNEQYF; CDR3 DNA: TGTGCCAGCTCACCACCTCCGGGACATTTCAACGAGCAGTACTTC
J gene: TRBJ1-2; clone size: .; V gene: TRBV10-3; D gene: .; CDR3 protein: CAIRADSVNYGYTF; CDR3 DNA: TGTGCCATCAGGGCGGACAGTGTTAACTATGGCTACACCTTC
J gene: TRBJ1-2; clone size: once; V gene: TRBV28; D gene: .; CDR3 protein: CASSGGGYTF; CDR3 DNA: TGTGCCAGCAGTGGGGGCGGCTACACCTTC
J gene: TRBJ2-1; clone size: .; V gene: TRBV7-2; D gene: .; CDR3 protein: CASSLTSYNEQFF; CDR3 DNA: TGTGCCAGCAGCTTAACTAGCTACAATGAGCAGTTCTTC
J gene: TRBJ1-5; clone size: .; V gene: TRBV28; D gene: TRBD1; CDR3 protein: CASSYLTGTGVGQPQHF; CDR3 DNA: TGTGCCAGCAGTTACCTGACCGGGACAGGGGTGGGTCAGCCCCAGCATTTT
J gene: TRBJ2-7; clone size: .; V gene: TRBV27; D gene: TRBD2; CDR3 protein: CASRIGLAGGYEQYF; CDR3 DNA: TGTGCCAGCAGGATTGGACTAGCGGGAGGATACGAGCAGTACTTC
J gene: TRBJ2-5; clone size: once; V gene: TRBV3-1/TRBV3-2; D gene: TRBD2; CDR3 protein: CASSPGLAGGGETQYF; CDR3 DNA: TGTGCCAGCAGCCCCGGACTAGCGGGAGGAGGTGAGACCCAGTACTTC
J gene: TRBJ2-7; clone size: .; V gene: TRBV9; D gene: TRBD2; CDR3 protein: CASSGLAGAEQYF; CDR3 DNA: TGTGCCAGCAGCGGGCTAGCGGGAGCCGAGCAGTACTTC
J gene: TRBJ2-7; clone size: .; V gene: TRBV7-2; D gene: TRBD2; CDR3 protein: CASSLKVGGPGFWYEQYF; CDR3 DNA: TGTGCCAGCAGCTTAAAGGTGGGAGGGCCCGGTTTTTGGTACGAGCAGTACTTC
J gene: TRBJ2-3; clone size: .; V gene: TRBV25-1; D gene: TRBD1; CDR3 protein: CASSPPRTGIVDTQYF; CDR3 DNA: TGTGCCAGCAGTCCCCCACGGACAGGGATAGTAGATACGCAGTATTTT
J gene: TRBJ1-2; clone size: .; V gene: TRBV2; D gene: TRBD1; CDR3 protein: CASTSTGERDGYTF; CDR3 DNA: TGTGCCAGCACCTCGACAGGGGAGCGGGATGGCTACACCTTC
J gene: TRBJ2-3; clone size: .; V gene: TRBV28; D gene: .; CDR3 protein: CASKRPPRADTQYF; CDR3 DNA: TGTGCCAGCAAGCGGCCCCCTCGGGCAGATACGCAGTATTTT
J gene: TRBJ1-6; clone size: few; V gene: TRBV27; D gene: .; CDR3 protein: CASSFMGRSPLHF; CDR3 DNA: TGTGCCAGCAGTTTTATGGGGAGGTCACCCCTCCACTTT
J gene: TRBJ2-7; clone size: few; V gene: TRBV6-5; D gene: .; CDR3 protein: CASSYSGRSYEQYF; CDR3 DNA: TGTGCCAGCAGTTACTCGGGGCGTTCCTACGAGCAGTACTTC